This entry lists 5 T cell receptor beta chains sequenced from one sample in a study of blood T cell repertoires in COVID-19. The repertoire was sequenced with immunoSEQ multiplex PCR; TCRdb's copy has only in-frame clones and lacks some. The repertoire has some 530,000 clones, 70% to 90% of them found once; the top ten carry 6.5% to 8.5%. The specimen sequenced was PBMCs or T cells enriched from blood (not recorded which). The origin of the receptors is a woman in her sixties or seventies who had recovered from COVID-19.

The J gene is TRBJ1-2, the V gene TRBV12-5; a possible D gene is TRBD1 (5 bases). CDR1 LGHNT and CDR2 FRNRAP come from the germline V gene. Trimming stripped 0 bases from V and 4 bases from J, with 12 bases between. The CDR3 runs 15 residues. The CDR3 here is CASGLVRGTGYGYTF. DNA of the CDR3: TGTGCTAGTGGTTTGGTAAGGGGTACGGGCTATGGCTACACCTTC. The complete variable domain, with remaining parts taken from reference TRBV12-5 and TRBJ1-2, reads DARVTQTPRHKVTEMGQEVTMRCQPILGHNTVFWYRQTMMQGLELLAYFRNRAPLDDSGMPKDRFSAEMPDATLATLKIQPSEPRDSAVYFCASGLVRGTGYGYTFGSGTRLTVV.

The chain recombines TRBV5-8 with TRBJ2-2, with 8 bases lining up with TRBD1. In germline, CDR1 is SGHTS, CDR2 YDEGEE. There are 17 residues in the CDR3. The J segment lost 6 bases and the V segment lost 9 bases, leaving 19 bases of the junction unmatched. In nucleotides, the CDR3 is TGTGCCACTAAACGGACAGGGTTCGGGTCAGTCCCCGGGGAGCTGTTTTTT. The encoded protein is CATKRTGFGSVPGELFF.

This clone turned up a few times. V gene TRBV5-1 combines with J gene TRBJ1-5; 8 nucleotides line up with TRBD1. The CDR3 spans 14 residues. In germline, CDR1 is SGHRS, CDR2 YFSETQ. With V trimmed by 3 bases and J by 2 bases, 1 base remained unmatched. The CDR3 nucleotides read TGCGCCAGCAGCTCAGGGGGCGGCAATCAGCCCCAGCATTTT. This codes for CASSSGGGNQPQHF.

The CDR3 nucleotides read TGTGCCATCAGTGAGGGGGCCGTCGCGAACACCGGGGAGCTGTTTTTT. Its translation: CAISEGAVANTGELFF. The chain has TRBV10-3 and TRBJ2-2; maybe TRBD1 (5 bases). Germline CDR1 reads ENHRY; CDR2 reads SYGVKD. V gave up 2 bases and J gave up 0 bases, with 10 bases separating them. The CDR3 has 16 residues.

This clone is a singleton in its sample. The chain recombines TRBV5-1 with TRBJ2-2; the D gene is possibly TRBD1 (5 bases). Trimming left V 4 bases short and J 6 bases short, with 10 bases between. Germline loops: CDR1 SGHRS, CDR2 YFSETQ. The CDR3 totals 13 residues. CDR3 region: CASSGQISGELFF. CDR3 nucleotides: TGCGCCAGCAGCGGACAAATATCCGGGGAGCTGTTTTTT.